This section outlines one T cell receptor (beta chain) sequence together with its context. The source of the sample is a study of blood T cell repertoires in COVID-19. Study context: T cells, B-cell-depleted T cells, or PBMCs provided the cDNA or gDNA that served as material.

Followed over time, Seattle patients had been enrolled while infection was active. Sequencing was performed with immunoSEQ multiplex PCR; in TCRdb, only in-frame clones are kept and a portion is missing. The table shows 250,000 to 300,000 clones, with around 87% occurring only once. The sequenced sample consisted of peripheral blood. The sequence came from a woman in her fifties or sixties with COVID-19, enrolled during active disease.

The chain's CDR3 is CASSQEATAYGYTF. The CDR3 DNA is TGCGCCAGCAGCCAAGAGGCGACAGCCTATGGCTACACCTTC. The gene calls are TRBV4-1 and TRBJ1-2; D is perhaps TRBD1 (5 bases). Germline V gene data show CDR1 as MGHRA and CDR2 as YSYEKL. V shed 0 bases and J shed 4 bases, with 9 bases lying between them. The CDR3 loop spans 14 amino acids.